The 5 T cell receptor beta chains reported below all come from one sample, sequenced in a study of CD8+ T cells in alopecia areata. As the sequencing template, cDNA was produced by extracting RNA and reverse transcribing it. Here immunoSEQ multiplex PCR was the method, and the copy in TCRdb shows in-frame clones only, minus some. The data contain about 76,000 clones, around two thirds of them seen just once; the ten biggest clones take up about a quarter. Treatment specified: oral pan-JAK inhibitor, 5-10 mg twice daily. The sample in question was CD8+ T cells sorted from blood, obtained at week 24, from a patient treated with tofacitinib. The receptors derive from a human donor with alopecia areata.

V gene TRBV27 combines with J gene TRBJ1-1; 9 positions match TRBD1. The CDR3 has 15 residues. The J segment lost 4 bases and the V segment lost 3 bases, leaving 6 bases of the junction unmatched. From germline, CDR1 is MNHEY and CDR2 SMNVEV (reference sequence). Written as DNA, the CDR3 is TGTGCCAGCAGTTTCCTTACAGGGGGCGGCACTGAAGCTTTCTTT. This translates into CASSFLTGGGTEAFF.

CDR3 sequence: CATKREGMQETQYF. The CDR3, as DNA: TGTGCCACCAAACGGGAGGGGATGCAAGAGACCCAGTACTTC. V usage is TRBV15 and J usage is TRBJ2-5; TRBD2 matches at 8 bases. Germline lookup yields CDR1 LNHNV and CDR2 YYDKDF (reference sequence). The CDR3 spans 14 residues. J gave up 2 bases and V 7 bases, and 6 bases lay outside the gene matches.

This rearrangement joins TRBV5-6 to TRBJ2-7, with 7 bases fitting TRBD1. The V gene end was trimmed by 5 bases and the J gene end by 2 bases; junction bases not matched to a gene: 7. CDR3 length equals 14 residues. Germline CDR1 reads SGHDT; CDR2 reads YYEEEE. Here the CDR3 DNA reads TGTGCCAGCAGGGAACAGGGGAAGACCTACGAGCAGTACTTC. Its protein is CASREQGKTYEQYF.

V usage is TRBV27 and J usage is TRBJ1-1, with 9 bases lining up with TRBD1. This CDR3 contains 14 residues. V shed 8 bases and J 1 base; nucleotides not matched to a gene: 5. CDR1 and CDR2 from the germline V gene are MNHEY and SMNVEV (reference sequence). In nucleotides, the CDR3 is TGTGCCAGCGGAGGACAGGGGCCGAACACTGAAGCTTTCTTT. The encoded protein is CASGGQGPNTEAFF.

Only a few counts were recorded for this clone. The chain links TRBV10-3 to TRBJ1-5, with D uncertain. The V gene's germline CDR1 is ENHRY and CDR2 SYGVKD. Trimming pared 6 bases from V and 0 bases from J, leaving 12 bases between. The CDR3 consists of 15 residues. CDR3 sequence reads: CAISDMAYSNQPQHF. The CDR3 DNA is TGTGCCATCAGCGACATGGCCTATAGCAATCAGCCCCAGCATTTT.